The clone carrying this TCR beta chain was counted only a few times. Preparation of the TCRbeta library used unique molecular identifiers. A single record per CDR3 protein comes from TCRdb applying MiXCR to the PCR reads. The sample comprises some 640,000 distinct CDR3 sequences, approximately 16% of which are singletons, and over 0.95% rests with the top ten. The sample comes from a study of T-cell reconstitution after alpha-beta-depleted transplantation in children. V was cut by 6 bases and J by 2 bases, with 19 bases left in between. The V gene's germline CDR1 is DFQATT and CDR2 SNEGSKA (reference sequence). This CDR3 has 15 residues.

The genes are TRBV20-1 and TRBJ2-5; D possibly corresponds to TRBD1 (7 bases). Sequencing was performed on PBMCs from the stem cell graft donor, taken from the stem cell graft. The TCR originated in a human donor who donated a stem cell graft to a child with acute myeloid leukemia. The CDR3 reads CSAITAGGPQETQYF. The CDR3 coding sequence is TGCAGTGCCATTACGGCAGGGGGGCCTCAAGAGACCCAGTACTTC.